What follows are 21 T cell receptor beta chains derived from one specimen sequenced in a study of T cell responses to AZD1222 COVID-19 vaccine. Repertoires were generated with immunoSEQ multiplex PCR, while TCRdb's copy carries only in-frame clones and drops some. Among 140,000 or so clones listed, about 89% were seen once. The source material was peripheral blood, sampled 28 days after the second dose of the MenACWY control vaccine. These TCRs come from an adult who received the MenACWY meningococcal vaccine as a control.

The chain carries TRBV18 and TRBJ2-1; the D gene is possibly TRBD2 (7 bases). Germline CDR1 and CDR2: KGHSH and LQKENI. CDR3 size: 15 residues. With 2 bases removed from V and 4 bases from J, the gap between germline ends came to 12 bases. The CDR3 DNA reads as TGTGCCAGCTCACCATTAAGCGGGACATACAATGAGCAGTTCTTC. Residues: CASSPLSGTYNEQFF.

The chain is built from TRBV9 and TRBJ1-3; possibly TRBD1 for D (5 bases). CDR1 and CDR2 from the germline V gene are SGDLS and YYNGEE. Trimming left V 5 bases short and J 1 base short, with 13 bases between. The CDR3 extends over 15 amino acids. The CDR3 coding sequence is TGTGCCAGCAGTCCAATGGGGGGATCTGGAAACACCATATATTTT. As protein: CASSPMGGSGNTIYF. The entire variable domain, with the rest obtained from reference TRBV9 and TRBJ1-3, is as follows: DSGVTQTPKHLITATGQRVTLRCSPRSGDLSVYWYQQSLDQGLQFLIQYYNGEERAKGNILERFSAQQFPDLHSELNLSSLELGDSALYFCASSPMGGSGNTIYFGEGSWLTVV.

The genes are TRBV28 and TRBJ1-6, with 8 bases that match TRBD1. Looked up from germline, CDR1 is MDHEN and CDR2 is SYDVKM. After removal of 7 bases from V and 10 bases from J, the junction contained 6 bases not matched to a gene. The CDR3 runs 13 residues. The CDR3 reads CASTSGTGSPLHF. The CDR3 coding sequence is TGTGCCAGCACCTCCGGGACAGGCTCACCCCTCCACTTT.

This rearrangement joins TRBV6-5 to TRBJ1-2; D call uncertain. This CDR3 contains 16 residues. The germline V and J ends were trimmed by 2 bases and 0 bases, with 13 bases remaining between them. Germline V gives CDR1 MNHEY, CDR2 SVGAGI. The CDR3 protein is CASSYRVVGANYGYTF. CDR3 DNA sequence: TGTGCCAGCAGTTACCGGGTTGTTGGAGCTAACTATGGCTACACCTTC.

This rearrangement joins TRBV11-2 to TRBJ1-4; the match to TRBD1 covers 10 bases. V lost 1 base, J lost 7 bases, and 0 bases stayed unmatched. Germline V gene lookup returns CDR1 SGHAT and CDR2 FQNNGV. The length of the CDR3 is 14 residues. DNA for the CDR3: TGTGCCAGCAGCTTAGGACAGGGGGCTGAAAAACTGTTTTTT. It is translated as CASSLGQGAEKLFF.

The chain has TRBV9 and TRBJ2-1, with D tentatively TRBD2 (6 bases). The CDR3 is made up of 13 amino acids. Germline V gene sequence: CDR1 SGDLS, CDR2 YYNGEE. Deletions cut 7 bases from V and 5 bases from J, with 13 bases between. CDR3 in DNA: TGTGCCAGCGGTAGGGACTGGCACAATGAGCAGTTCTTC. Residues: CASGRDWHNEQFF.

This clone was recorded a few times. V usage is TRBV28 and J usage is TRBJ1-2, with D possibly being TRBD1 (5 bases). The CDR3 has 16 amino acids. Trimming cost V 6 bases and J 2 bases, with 19 bases left between them. Germline V gene sequence: CDR1 MDHEN, CDR2 SYDVKM. CDR3 DNA: TGTGCCAGCAGCCTTTTGTCTCAGGGCCTCAACTATGGCTACACCTTC. Amino acids: CASSLLSQGLNYGYTF.

The chain is built from TRBV19 and TRBJ2-7, with TRBD1 identical over 7 bases. The trim removed 1 base at V and 7 bases at J, leaving 16 bases unmatched. The length of the CDR3 is 17 residues. The V gene's germline CDR1 is LNHDA and CDR2 SQIVND (reference sequence). CDR3 protein: CASSIAHRGSNLGEQYF. In nucleotides, the CDR3 is TGTGCCAGTAGTATAGCCCACAGGGGCTCCAACCTAGGGGAGCAGTACTTC.

The chain is built from TRBV4-3 and TRBJ1-4, with D possibly being TRBD1 (6 bases). The CDR3 is 15 amino acids. Per germline, CDR1 LGHNA and CDR2 YSLEER. With 4 bases removed from V and 3 bases from J, the gap between germline ends came to 12 bases. CDR3 bases: TGCGCCAGCAGCCTCTACAGGGCCCCTAATGAAAAACTGTTTTTT. Translation: CASSLYRAPNEKLFF.

This clone was counted once. This chain uses TRBV7-2 with TRBJ1-2; 7 nucleotides line up with TRBD1. Per germline, CDR1 SGHTA and CDR2 FQGNSA. V was pared by 5 bases and J by 6 bases, with 9 bases of the junction left unmatched. The CDR3 is made up of 14 amino acids. The CDR3 bases are TGTGCCAGCAGCCTAAATAGACAGGGAGATGGCTACACCTTC. It specifies CASSLNRQGDGYTF.

The chain recombines TRBV18 with TRBJ2-7; 8 bases line up with TRBD1. The V gene end was trimmed by 5 bases and the J gene end by 5 bases; junction bases not matched to a gene: 5. This CDR3 has 13 residues. CDR1 and CDR2 (germline): KGHSH, LQKENI. The CDR3 loop is CASSFGQGNEQYF. DNA of the CDR3: TGTGCCAGCTCATTCGGACAGGGCAACGAGCAGTACTTC.

The V gene is TRBV6-1, the J gene TRBJ1-2, with D possibly being TRBD1 (6 bases). The CDR3 runs to 13 residues. V was shortened by 3 bases and J by 3 bases, with 8 bases between the two germline ends. Germline V gives CDR1 MNHNS, CDR2 SASEGT. In DNA form, the CDR3 reads TGTGCCAGCAGTGACCGGACAGACTATGGCTACACCTTC. It is translated as CASSDRTDYGYTF.

The chain is built from TRBV19 and TRBJ2-7; maybe TRBD2 (7 bases). Trimming took off 6 bases at V and 2 bases at J, with 14 bases between the two ends. CDR1 is LNHDA and CDR2 is SQIVND in the germline V gene (reference sequence). The CDR3 sequence is 14 residues long. CDR3 nucleotides: TGTGCCAGTAGCGGACTAGGGACAACCTACGAGCAGTACTTC. This sequence encodes CASSGLGTTYEQYF. Filled out from reference TRBV19 and TRBJ2-7, the complete variable domain reads DGGITQSPKYLFRKEGQNVTLSCEQNLNHDAMYWYRQDPGQGLRLIYYSQIVNDFQKGDIAEGYSVSREKKESFPLTVTSAQKNPTAFYLCASSGLGTTYEQYFGPGTRLTVT.

This chain joins TRBV6-5 and TRBJ1-1; D gene unclear. The germline V gene has CDR1 MNHEY and CDR2 SVGAGI. V was trimmed by 2 bases and J by 1 base, leaving 5 bases between them. This CDR3 contains 13 residues. In DNA form, the CDR3 reads TGTGCCAGCAGTTACGGTCCGAACACTGAAGCTTTCTTT. Its protein is CASSYGPNTEAFF.

The V call is TRBV18, the J call TRBJ2-7, with 7 positions matching TRBD1. The CDR3 has 16 amino acids. V trimming: 2 bases; J trimming: 1 base; junction bases outside the gene matches: 8. Germline V gene sequence: CDR1 KGHSH, CDR2 LQKENI. CDR3 coding DNA: TGTGCCAGCTCACCATCCGGGACAGCCCTATCCTACGAGCAGTACTTC. Protein product: CASSPSGTALSYEQYF.

This sequence joins TRBV3-1 (or the pseudogene TRBV3-2) and TRBJ2-5, with D perhaps TRBD2 (5 bases). The CDR3 totals 16 residues. The germline V gene has CDR1 LGHDT and CDR2 YNNKEL (reference sequence). V lost 4 bases to trimming and J lost 1 base, with 16 bases between them. CDR3 in amino acids: CASSPMLGRGQETQYF. CDR3 DNA: TGTGCCAGCAGCCCCATGTTGGGGAGAGGCCAAGAGACCCAGTACTTC.

The genes are TRBV19 and TRBJ2-7; 8 nucleotides align to TRBD1. Germline CDR1 LNHDA, CDR2 SQIVND (reference sequence). The CDR3 extends over 15 amino acids. J was trimmed by 2 bases and V by 6 bases; bases with no gene match: 9. The CDR3 loop is CASSEYGTGPYEQYF. As DNA, the CDR3 is TGTGCCAGTAGCGAATACGGGACAGGACCCTACGAGCAGTACTTC.

The V gene is TRBV29-1, the J gene TRBJ1-4; D is undetermined. The germline CDR1 and CDR2 sequences are SQVTM and ANQGSEA. The CDR3 totals 13 residues. V shed 3 bases and J shed 5 bases, with 10 bases lying between them. DNA of the CDR3: TGCAGCGTTGACGATCGCGGGAATGAAAAACTGTTTTTT. Translated, it gives CSVDDRGNEKLFF.

This clone was seen a few times. The gene calls are TRBV27 and TRBJ2-1, with 12 nucleotides matching TRBD1. V lost 1 base, J lost 1 base, and 8 bases stayed unmatched. Per the germline V gene, CDR1 is MNHEY and CDR2 is SMNVEV (reference sequence). This CDR3 is built from 19 residues. The CDR3 loop is CASSLLGTGGPLSYNEQFF. CDR3 DNA sequence: TGTGCCAGCAGTTTATTGGGGACAGGGGGCCCACTTTCCTACAATGAGCAGTTCTTC.

The chain joins TRBV14 to TRBJ1-2; no reliable D call. This CDR3 comprises 13 residues. Germline V lookup: CDR1 SGHDN, CDR2 FVKESK. V was trimmed by 1 base and J by 4 bases, leaving 7 bases between them. CDR3 nucleotide sequence: TGTGCCAGCAGCCAAGGTTACACCTATGGCTACACCTTC. Translation gives CASSQGYTYGYTF.

V and J are TRBV19 and TRBJ2-7; no clear D gene. V shed 1 base and J shed 2 bases, with 9 bases lying between them. The length of the CDR3 is 14 residues. CDR1 is LNHDA and CDR2 is SQIVND in the germline V gene (reference sequence). The CDR3 region is CASSIGKMAYEQYF. DNA of the CDR3: TGTGCCAGTAGTATAGGGAAGATGGCCTACGAGCAGTACTTC.